This TCR beta chain was identified during a study of beta chain features in type 1 diabetes (dated by TCRdb to the late 2010s). In the study overall: Mean age, gender distribution, total cell number and subset yield were not different between patients and healthy donors. A total of approximately 100 million sorted cells were examined across all samples, and the number of cells per subset was strongly correlated with RNA yield. In the study, recently diagnosed type 1 diabetes patients and matched healthy donors were compared on the TCRB repertoires of their sorted circulating CD4+ T cell subsets. Regulatory and stem cell-like memory subsets were obtained from only 8 patients and about 8 healthy donors, while naive and central memory subsets were obtained from all 28 donors. Findings and caveats that apply to the study as a whole: In all four CD4+ subsets, TCRB CDR3 length was moderately but significantly shorter in type 1 diabetes patients. Shorter templates might be favored by PCR, yet because patient and control samples were amplified and corrected together, any such skew would affect both groups equally. HLA sub-analyses involved small numbers of individuals, so any influence of HLA type on TCRB rearrangement remained unresolved. Naive, central memory and regulatory TCRB repertoires appeared more similar among patients than among healthy donors. At VDJ recombination sites, type 1 diabetes patients had fewer insertions and more deleted nucleotides, which implies abnormalities in thymic rearrangement. Because cDNA was sequenced instead of genomic DNA, highly expressing activated cells could be over-represented, though the groups showed no difference in activation or CD3 levels.

The High Capacity cDNA Reverse Transcription Kit was used to reverse transcribe all of the isolated RNA, meaning that expressed TCRB transcripts were what got sequenced. Naive, central memory and regulatory T cell samples underwent deep immunoSEQ sequencing, averaging approximately 3.3 million total reads per sample. Sorted cells were lysed in RLT buffer and RNA was extracted with DNase-treated RNeasy Micro or Mini kits, depending on cell number. To prevent cross-contamination, every cell subset was processed on its own, while patient and healthy donor samples were processed together. Using the immunoSEQ multiplex PCR, TCRB sequences were amplified from cDNA into 87-bp fragments spanning the CDR3 region. Sequencing of the amplicons was performed on the Illumina HiSeq platform. The authors' pipeline ran thus. PCR bias was corrected computationally using synthetic template baselines, and reads within Hamming distance 2 were collapsed, with unmergeable singletons discarded. By aligning reads against IMGT, V, D and J genes, CDR3 length, and insertions or deletions at six rearrangement sites were assigned. Within each subset, clonotype counts were normalized to the number of sorted cells before true diversity and Gini coefficients were calculated with the tcR R package. Repertoire sharing was quantified using the overlap coefficient calculated on TCRB nucleotide sequences. Out-of-frame TCRB sequences from naive cells were analyzed to stand in for the pre-selection repertoire. As stored in TCRdb, this immuneACCESS dataset retains in-frame rearrangements with V and J assigned. A fraction of the clones does not appear; measured against another copy, unresolved V genes explain less than half of the discrepancy, and the remainder lacks a known reason. V, J and clone size are taken as reported in that table, and D and trimming were inferred from the DNA itself. Across this sample there are about 280,000 clones, with 14% to 15% seen only once. The ten largest make up 0.015% to 0.017% of the sample.

With regard to this clone: No antigen is known for it. Within one base of it there is no much larger clone, and no base qualities were kept. The sample has other DNA sequences that encode this CDR3 too.

Compared with germline, V lacks 4 bases and J lacks 2 bases; bases without a gene match: 5. Measured from the cysteine to the phenylalanine, the CDR3 is 16 residues long. The read is trimmed to its CDR3 DNA, 48 bases read in frame from base 1. Per the germline V gene, SGDLS is the CDR1 and YYNGEE is the CDR2. From each donor, a single peripheral blood sample of 95 to 150 mL on average was drawn into heparinised tubes. Using a panel that included CD45RO, CCR7, CD25, CD127, CD95 and CD27, naive, central memory, regulatory and stem cell-like memory CD4+ T cells were sorted on a BD FACSAria II. Purity was above 95% for every sorted population. PBMCs were separated immediately by Lymphoprep density gradient centrifugation and were stained directly, without being cultured. So that batch effects would be minimized, each experiment stained and sorted samples in pairs, pairing one healthy donor with one patient.

The clonotype was recovered from a man in his late teens or twenties with type 1 diabetes. The sequence links TRBV9 to TRBJ2-5, and 13 bases in between align with TRBD2. The sequenced sample consisted of naive CD4+ T cells from blood. In the paper's terms, the cell subset or site label means: true naive CD4+ T cells. The DNA sequence is given as TGTGCCAGCAGCACCAGACTAGCGGGAGGACAAGAGACCCAGTACTTC. Translation gives CASSTRLAGGQETQYF.